This T cell receptor (beta chain) was sequenced during a study of regulatory T cells in long-lasting Graves disease. This clonotype was counted only a few times. This CDR3 is built from 13 residues. Between the trimmed V and J ends, which lost 3 bases and 8 bases, there was a span of 11 bases. Germline loops: CDR1 SEHNR, CDR2 FQNEAQ (reference sequence). Library construction for TCR beta used iRepertoire HTBI primers and Arm-PCR of CDR3 regions. TCRdb independently ran MiXCR on the multiplex PCR reads; one entry per CDR3 protein. Found here are 350,000 to 550,000 distinct CDR3 sequences, about a sixth of them singletons; the top ten hold around a quarter. The sample's time point: newly diagnosed GD, antithyroid drugs for less than 3 months. With RNA extracted from PBMCs as input, the TCR library was made. A further study also used this sample, focusing on T cells in Graves' hyperthyroidism and ophthalmopathy.

The sequenced sample was peripheral blood mononuclear cells (PBMCs), obtained at new diagnosis, from a patient treated with antithyroid drugs. This clonotype was sampled from a woman aged 18-35 years with Graves disease. V is TRBV7-9 and J is TRBJ1-5, with D unclear. The DNA of the CDR3 is TGTGCCAGCAGCTTTTCGGGGTTGGAGCCCCAGCATTTT. Translation: CASSFSGLEPQHF.